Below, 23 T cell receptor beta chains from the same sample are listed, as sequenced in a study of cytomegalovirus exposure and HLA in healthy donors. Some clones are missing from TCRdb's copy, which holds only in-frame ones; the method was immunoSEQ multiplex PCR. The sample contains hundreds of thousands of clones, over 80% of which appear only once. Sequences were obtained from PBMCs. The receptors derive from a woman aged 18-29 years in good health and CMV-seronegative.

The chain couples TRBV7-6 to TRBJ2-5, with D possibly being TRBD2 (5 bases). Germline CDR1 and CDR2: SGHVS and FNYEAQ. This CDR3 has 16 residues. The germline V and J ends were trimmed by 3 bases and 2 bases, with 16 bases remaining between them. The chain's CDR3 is CASSLGDGNTQETQYF. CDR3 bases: TGTGCCAGCAGCTTGGGAGATGGCAATACTCAAGAGACCCAGTACTTC.

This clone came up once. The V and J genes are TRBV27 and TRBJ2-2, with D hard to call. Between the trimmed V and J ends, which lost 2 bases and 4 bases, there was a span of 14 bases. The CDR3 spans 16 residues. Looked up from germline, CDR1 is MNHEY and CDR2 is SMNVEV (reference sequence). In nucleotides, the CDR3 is TGTGCCAGCAGTTTAGTCTCCGGGTCAGGCACCGGGGAGCTGTTTTTT. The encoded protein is CASSLVSGSGTGELFF.

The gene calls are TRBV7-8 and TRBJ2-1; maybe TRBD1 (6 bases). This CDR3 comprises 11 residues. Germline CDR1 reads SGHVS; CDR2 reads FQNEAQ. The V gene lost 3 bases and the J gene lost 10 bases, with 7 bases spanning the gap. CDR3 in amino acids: CASSFRGEQFF. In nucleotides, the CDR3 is TGTGCCAGCAGCTTTAGGGGGGAGCAGTTCTTC.

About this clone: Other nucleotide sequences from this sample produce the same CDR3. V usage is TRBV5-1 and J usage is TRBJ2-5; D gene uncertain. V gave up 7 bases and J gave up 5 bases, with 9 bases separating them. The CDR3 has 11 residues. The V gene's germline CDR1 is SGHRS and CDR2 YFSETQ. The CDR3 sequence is CASSNEETQYF. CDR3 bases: TGCGCCAGCTCGAACGAGGAGACCCAGTACTTC.

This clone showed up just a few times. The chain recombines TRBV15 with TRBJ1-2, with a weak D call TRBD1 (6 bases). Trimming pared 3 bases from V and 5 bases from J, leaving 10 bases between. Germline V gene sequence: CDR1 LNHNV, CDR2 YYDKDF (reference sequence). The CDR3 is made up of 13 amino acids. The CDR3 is CATSSGQSYGYTF. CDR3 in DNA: TGTGCCACCAGCAGTGGACAGTCGTATGGCTACACCTTC.

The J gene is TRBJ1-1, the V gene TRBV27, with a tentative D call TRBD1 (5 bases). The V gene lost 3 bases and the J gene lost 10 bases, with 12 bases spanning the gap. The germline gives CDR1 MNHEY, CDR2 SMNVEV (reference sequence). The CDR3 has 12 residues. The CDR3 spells CASSFPRDRAFF. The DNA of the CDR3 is TGTGCCAGCAGTTTCCCCAGGGATCGAGCTTTCTTT.

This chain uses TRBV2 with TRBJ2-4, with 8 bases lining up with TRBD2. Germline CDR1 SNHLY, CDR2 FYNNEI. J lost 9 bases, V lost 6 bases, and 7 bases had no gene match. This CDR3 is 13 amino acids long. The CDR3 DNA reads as TGTGCCAGCAGCACGAGCGGGAGCCCCATTCAGTACTTC. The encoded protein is CASSTSGSPIQYF.

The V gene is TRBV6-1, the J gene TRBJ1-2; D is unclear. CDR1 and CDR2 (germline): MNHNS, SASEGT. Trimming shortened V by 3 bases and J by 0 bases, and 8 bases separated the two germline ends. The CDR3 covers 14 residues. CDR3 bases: TGTGCCAGCAGTGACGCGCAGACTAACTATGGCTACACCTTC. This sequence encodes CASSDAQTNYGYTF.

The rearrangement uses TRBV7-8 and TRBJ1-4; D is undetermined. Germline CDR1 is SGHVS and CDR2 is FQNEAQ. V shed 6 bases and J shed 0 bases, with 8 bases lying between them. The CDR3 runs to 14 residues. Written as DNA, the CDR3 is TGTGCCAGCAGTCCGGGTTCAACTAATGAAAAACTGTTTTTT. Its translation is CASSPGSTNEKLFF.

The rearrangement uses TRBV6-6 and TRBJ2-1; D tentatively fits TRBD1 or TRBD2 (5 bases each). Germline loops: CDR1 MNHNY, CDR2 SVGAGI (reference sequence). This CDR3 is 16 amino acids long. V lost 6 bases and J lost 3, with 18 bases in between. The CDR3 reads CASSPTPGRDYNEQFF. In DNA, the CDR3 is TGTGCCAGCAGCCCTACTCCGGGACGGGACTACAATGAGCAGTTCTTC.

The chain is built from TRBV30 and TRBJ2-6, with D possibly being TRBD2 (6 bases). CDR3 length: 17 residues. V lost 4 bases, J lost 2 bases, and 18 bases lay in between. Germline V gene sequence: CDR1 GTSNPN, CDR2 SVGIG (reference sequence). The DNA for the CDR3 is TGTGCCTGGATTCGCGGGACCGCAGCAACTGGGGCCAACGTCCTGACTTTC. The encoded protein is CAWIRGTAATGANVLTF.

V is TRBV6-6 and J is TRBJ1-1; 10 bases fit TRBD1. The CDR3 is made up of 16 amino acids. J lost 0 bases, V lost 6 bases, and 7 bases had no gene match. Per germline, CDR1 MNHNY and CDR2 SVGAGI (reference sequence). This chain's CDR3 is CASRPGTGALNTEAFF. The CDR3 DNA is TGTGCCAGCAGGCCTGGGACAGGGGCGTTGAACACTGAAGCTTTCTTT.

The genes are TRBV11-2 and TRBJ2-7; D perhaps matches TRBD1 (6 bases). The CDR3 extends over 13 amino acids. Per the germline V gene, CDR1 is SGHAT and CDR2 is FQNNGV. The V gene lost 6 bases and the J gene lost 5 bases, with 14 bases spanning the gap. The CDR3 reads CASSVQGIHEQYF. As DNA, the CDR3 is TGTGCCAGCAGTGTCCAGGGGATCCACGAGCAGTACTTC.

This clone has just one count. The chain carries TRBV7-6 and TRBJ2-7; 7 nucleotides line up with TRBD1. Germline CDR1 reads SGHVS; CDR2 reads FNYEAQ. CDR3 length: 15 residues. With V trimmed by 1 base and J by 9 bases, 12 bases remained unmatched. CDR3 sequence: CASSLEAGTATGQYF. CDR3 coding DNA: TGTGCCAGCAGCTTAGAGGCCGGGACAGCGACAGGGCAGTACTTC.

DNA for the CDR3: TGTGCCAGCAGCCCGGGGGGGCCAACCGGGGAGCTGTTTTTT. This translates into CASSPGGPTGELFF. The chain couples TRBV9 to TRBJ2-2; 8 bases align to TRBD2. V trimming: 4 bases; J trimming: 5 bases; junction bases outside the gene matches: 4. The CDR3 has 14 amino acids. The germline V gene has CDR1 SGDLS and CDR2 YYNGEE.

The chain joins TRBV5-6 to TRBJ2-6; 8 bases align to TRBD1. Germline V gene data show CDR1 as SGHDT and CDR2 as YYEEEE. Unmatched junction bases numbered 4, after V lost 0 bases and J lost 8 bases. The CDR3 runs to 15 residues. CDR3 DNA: TGTGCCAGCAGCTTGGATCCAGGGGGCACCAACGTCCTGACTTTC. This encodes CASSLDPGGTNVLTF. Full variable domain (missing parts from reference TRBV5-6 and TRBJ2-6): DAGVTQSPTHLIKTRGQQVTLRCSPKSGHDTVSWYQQALGQGPQFIFQYYEEEERQRGNFPDRFSGHQFPNYSSELNVNALLLGDSALYLCASSLDPGGTNVLTFGAGSRLTVL.

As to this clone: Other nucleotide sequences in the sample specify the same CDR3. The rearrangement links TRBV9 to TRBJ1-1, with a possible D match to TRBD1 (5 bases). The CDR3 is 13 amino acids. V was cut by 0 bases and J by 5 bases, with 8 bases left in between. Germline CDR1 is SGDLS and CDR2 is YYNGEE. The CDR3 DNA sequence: TGTGCCAGCAGCGTAGGGGGCCGGACTGAAGCTTTCTTT. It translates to CASSVGGRTEAFF.

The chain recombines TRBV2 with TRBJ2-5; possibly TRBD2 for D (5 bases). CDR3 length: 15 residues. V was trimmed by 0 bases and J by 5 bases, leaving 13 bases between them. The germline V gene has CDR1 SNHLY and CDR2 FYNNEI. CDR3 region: CASSEALPGKETQYF. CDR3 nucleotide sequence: TGTGCCAGCAGTGAAGCGCTGCCGGGGAAGGAGACCCAGTACTTC. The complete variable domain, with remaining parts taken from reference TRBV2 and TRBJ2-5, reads EPEVTQTPSHQVTQMGQEVILRCVPISNHLYFYWYRQILGQKVEFLVSFYNNEISEKSEIFDDQFSVERPDGSNFTLKIRSTKLEDSAMYFCASSEALPGKETQYFGPGTRLLVL.

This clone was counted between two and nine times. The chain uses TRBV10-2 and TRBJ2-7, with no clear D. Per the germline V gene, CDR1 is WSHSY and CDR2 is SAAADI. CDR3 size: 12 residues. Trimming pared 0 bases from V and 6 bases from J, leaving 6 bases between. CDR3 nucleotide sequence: TGCGCCAGCAGTGAGTCTGTGGGCGAGCAGTACTTC. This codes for CASSESVGEQYF.

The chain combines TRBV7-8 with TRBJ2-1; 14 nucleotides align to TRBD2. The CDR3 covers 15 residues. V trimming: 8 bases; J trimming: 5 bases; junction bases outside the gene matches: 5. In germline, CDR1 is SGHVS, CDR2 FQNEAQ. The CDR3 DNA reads TGTGCCAGCGGTGGACTAGCGGGAGGTAACAATGAGCAGTTCTTC. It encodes CASGGLAGGNNEQFF.

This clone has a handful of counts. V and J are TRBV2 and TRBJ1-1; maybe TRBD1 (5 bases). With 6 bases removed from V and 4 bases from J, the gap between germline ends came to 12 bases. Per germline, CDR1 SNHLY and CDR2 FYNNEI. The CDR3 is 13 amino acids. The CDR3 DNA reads TGTGCCAGCAGAAGCAGGGAGGGCACTGAAGCTTTCTTT. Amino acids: CASRSREGTEAFF.

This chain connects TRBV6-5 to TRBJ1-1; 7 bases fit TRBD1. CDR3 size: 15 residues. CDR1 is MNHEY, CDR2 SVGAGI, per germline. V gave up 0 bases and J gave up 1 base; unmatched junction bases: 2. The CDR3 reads CASSYSTGTNTEAFF. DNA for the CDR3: TGTGCCAGCAGTTACTCGACAGGGACGAACACTGAAGCTTTCTTT.

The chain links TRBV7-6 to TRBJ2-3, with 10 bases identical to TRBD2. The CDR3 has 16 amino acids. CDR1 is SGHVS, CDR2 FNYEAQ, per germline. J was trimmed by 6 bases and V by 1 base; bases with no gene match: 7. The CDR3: CASSLVGAGGFDTQYF. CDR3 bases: TGTGCCAGCAGCTTAGTCGGAGCGGGAGGGTTCGATACGCAGTATTTT.